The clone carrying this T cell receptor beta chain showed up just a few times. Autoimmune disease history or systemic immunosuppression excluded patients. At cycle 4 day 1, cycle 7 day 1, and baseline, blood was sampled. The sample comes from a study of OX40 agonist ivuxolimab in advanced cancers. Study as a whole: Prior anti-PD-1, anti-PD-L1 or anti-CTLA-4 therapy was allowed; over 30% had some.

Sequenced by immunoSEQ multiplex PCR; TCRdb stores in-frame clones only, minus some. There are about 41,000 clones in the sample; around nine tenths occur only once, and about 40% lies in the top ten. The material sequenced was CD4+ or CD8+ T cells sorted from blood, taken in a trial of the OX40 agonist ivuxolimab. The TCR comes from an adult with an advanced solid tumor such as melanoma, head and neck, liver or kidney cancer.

CDR3: CASSTGANYEQYF. The DNA for the CDR3 is TGTGCCAGCTCCACAGGGGCCAATTACGAGCAGTACTTC. The chain has TRBV18 and TRBJ2-7; 7 bases are a match to TRBD1. CDR3 length: 13 residues. V shed 6 bases and J 4 bases; nucleotides not matched to a gene: 6. Germline CDR1 and CDR2: KGHSH and LQKENI.